These 19 T cell receptor beta chains were all obtained from the same sample, sequenced in a study of blood T cell repertoires in COVID-19 (dated by TCRdb to 2018 to 2021). Libraries were built with the immunoSEQ multiplex PCR assay. The clones in this table, taken by TCRdb from immuneACCESS, are in-frame only. Not every clone is retained; where verified, under half of the shortfall comes from an unresolved V gene, and the cause of the rest is unknown. In all, the sample holds more than 90,000 clones, and 70% to 90% of those were seen once. Roughly 12% of the sample goes to the ten largest clones. Input material: peripheral blood. The receptors were sampled from a woman in her 30s with acute or convalescent COVID-19.

The gene calls are TRBV5-4 and TRBJ1-6, with TRBD1 as a possible D gene (5 bases). Germline V gives CDR1 SGHNT, CDR2 YYREEE (reference sequence). This CDR3 spans 17 amino acids. V shed 3 bases and J shed 0 bases, with 13 bases lying between them. CDR3 loop: CASSSGGERSYNSPLHF. CDR3 nucleotide sequence: TGTGCCAGCAGCTCGGGGGGGGAGCGCTCCTATAATTCACCCCTCCACTTT.

This rearrangement joins TRBV1 to TRBJ2-3; TRBD1, the D gene given by the table, was not confirmed from the DNA. TRBV1 is annotated as a pseudogene. The CDR3 is made up of 18 amino acids. CDR3 amino acids: CTSSQDRGQGLRGDTQYF. CDR3 coding DNA: TGCACCAGCAGCCAAGATAGGGGACAGGGGCTACGGGGAGATACGCAGTATTTT.

The J gene is TRBJ2-7, the V gene TRBV4-1, with D unclear. V was cut by 4 bases and J by 5 bases, with 9 bases left in between. The CDR3 spans 12 residues. Germline V gives CDR1 MGHRA, CDR2 YSYEKL. The CDR3 DNA reads TGCGCCAGCAGCCTTAACAATAACGAGCAGTACTTC. Residues: CASSLNNNEQYF.

V is TRBV9 and J is TRBJ2-1, with a possible D match to TRBD2 (6 bases). This CDR3 comprises 16 residues. Trimming removed 0 bases from V and 4 bases from J, with 14 bases in between. CDR1 SGDLS and CDR2 YYNGEE come from the germline V gene. In DNA, the CDR3 is TGTGCCAGCAGCGTAGCTGGCGGGACGTTATACAATGAGCAGTTCTTC. The encoded protein is CASSVAGGTLYNEQFF.

CDR3 in amino acids: CASSQPGGWGHDTEAFF. The DNA of the CDR3 is TGCGCCAGCAGCCAGCCAGGGGGCTGGGGCCATGACACTGAAGCTTTCTTT. The V gene is TRBV4-1, the J gene TRBJ1-1; 8 bases are a match to TRBD1. Trimming at V came to 3 bases and at J to 3 bases, leaving 12 bases not matched to a gene. Germline V lookup: CDR1 MGHRA, CDR2 YSYEKL. CDR3 length: 17 residues.

The J gene is TRBJ2-7, the V gene TRBV5-1; 8 bases are a match to TRBD1. Per germline, CDR1 SGHRS and CDR2 YFSETQ. J was trimmed by 4 bases and V by 4 bases; bases with no gene match: 7. This CDR3 contains 14 residues. CDR3 sequence (DNA): TGCGCCAGCAGCAAGGACAGGGTGGGATACGAGCAGTACTTC. Encoded protein: CASSKDRVGYEQYF.

This clone was counted many times. V and J are TRBV19 and TRBJ2-6; D possibly corresponds to TRBD2 (7 bases). Germline V gene sequence: CDR1 LNHDA, CDR2 SQIVND (reference sequence). The V gene lost 0 bases and the J gene lost 4 bases, with 10 bases spanning the gap. CDR3 length: 16 amino acids. The CDR3 sequence is CASSIEAGAGANVLTF. CDR3 coding DNA: TGTGCCAGTAGTATAGAGGCGGGGGCCGGGGCCAACGTCCTGACTTTC. The full variable domain, completed using reference TRBV19 and TRBJ2-6, is DGGITQSPKYLFRKEGQNVTLSCEQNLNHDAMYWYRQDPGQGLRLIYYSQIVNDFQKGDIAEGYSVSREKKESFPLTVTSAQKNPTAFYLCASSIEAGAGANVLTFGAGSRLTVL.

The chain uses TRBV6-5 and TRBJ1-1; 7 bases fit TRBD1. V lost 4 bases to trimming and J lost 2 bases; unmatched junction nucleotides: 4. Germline CDR1 MNHEY, CDR2 SVGAGI. CDR3 length: 14 residues. CDR3 protein: CASSFTGVNTEAFF. In nucleotides, the CDR3 is TGTGCCAGCAGTTTTACAGGGGTAAACACTGAAGCTTTCTTT.

The J gene is TRBJ1-6, the V gene TRBV6-6, with no clear D. CDR1 and CDR2 from the germline V gene are MNHNY and SVGAGI (reference sequence). Trimming removed 3 bases from V and 7 bases from J, with 16 bases in between. The CDR3 has 16 residues. In nucleotides, the CDR3 is TGTGCCAGCAGTTATCATCCAGGCACAGAGAATTCACCCCTCCACTTT. It specifies CASSYHPGTENSPLHF.

The V gene is TRBV7-9, the J gene TRBJ1-2; D call uncertain. Trimming took off 0 bases at V and 2 bases at J, with 10 bases between the two ends. CDR3 size: 15 residues. Germline assignment: CDR1 SEHNR and CDR2 FQNEAQ (reference sequence). CDR3 DNA sequence: TGTGCCAGCAGCTTAGCTCGCGGGATAAACTATGGCTACACCTTC. It is translated as CASSLARGINYGYTF.

The chain combines TRBV6-5 with TRBJ2-7; no definite D call. The CDR3 sequence is 11 residues long. Germline CDR1 reads MNHEY; CDR2 reads SVGAGI. Trimming removed 2 bases at V and 5 bases at J, with 4 bases between. CDR3 bases: TGTGCCAGCAGTTACCAGAACGAGCAGTACTTC. Protein sequence: CASSYQNEQYF.

This chain links TRBV5-4 with TRBJ2-2; D uncertain. Trimming cost V 1 base and J 1 base, with 2 bases left between them. Germline V gives CDR1 SGHNT, CDR2 YYREEE (reference sequence). This CDR3 is built from 13 residues. The CDR3 loop is CASSLLNTGELFF. DNA of the CDR3: TGTGCCAGCAGCTTGCTGAACACCGGGGAGCTGTTTTTT.

As to this clone: Additional DNA sequences in this sample encode the identical CDR3. CDR3 amino acids: CASSVSSGGANTGELFF. In DNA form, the CDR3 reads TGTGCCAGCAGCGTCTCTAGCGGGGGGGCCAACACCGGGGAGCTGTTTTTT. The J gene is TRBJ2-2, the V gene TRBV9; 12 bases align to TRBD2. The V gene end was trimmed by 2 bases and the J gene end by 2 bases; junction bases not matched to a gene: 4. Germline assignment: CDR1 SGDLS and CDR2 YYNGEE. The CDR3 runs to 17 residues.

The V and J genes are TRBV4-1 and TRBJ2-7, with TRBD2 matching over 10 bases. The CDR3 covers 16 residues. Germline assignment: CDR1 MGHRA and CDR2 YSYEKL. The V gene end was trimmed by 0 bases and the J gene end by 7 bases; junction bases not matched to a gene: 9. CDR3 loop: CASSQERLAGVGEQYF. The CDR3 DNA sequence: TGCGCCAGCAGCCAAGAAAGGCTAGCGGGGGTTGGGGAGCAGTACTTC.

The rearrangement links TRBV5-4 to TRBJ1-6; TRBD1 might be the D (5 bases). Germline V gives CDR1 SGHNT, CDR2 YYREEE (reference sequence). The CDR3 consists of 14 residues. Trimming removed 4 bases from V and 7 bases from J, with 12 bases in between. The CDR3 is CASSSDRDNSPLHF. The CDR3 DNA is TGTGCCAGCAGCAGTGACAGAGACAATTCACCCCTCCACTTT.

This clone was counted once. This chain uses TRBV19 with TRBJ2-3; D might be TRBD2 (6 bases). Deletions cut 3 bases from V and 6 bases from J, with 16 bases between. The CDR3 spans 15 residues. CDR1 is LNHDA and CDR2 is SQIVND in the germline V gene (reference sequence). In nucleotides, the CDR3 is TGTGCCAGTAGTATGGGGGGAAGCGGGTGGGATACGCAGTATTTT. This encodes CASSMGGSGWDTQYF.

The rearrangement joins TRBV6-1 to TRBJ1-1, with D maybe TRBD1 (5 bases). From germline, CDR1 is MNHNS and CDR2 SASEGT. The CDR3 contains 14 residues. V dropped 1 base and J dropped 3 bases, with 9 bases sitting between them. The DNA for the CDR3 is TGTGCCAGCAGTGAAGGGACCAGGGACACTGAAGCTTTCTTT. It is translated as CASSEGTRDTEAFF.

Concerning this clone itself: One end of the junction fails to match germline, which may point to a read error. The chain recombines TRBV11-2 with TRBJ1-1, with D perhaps TRBD1 (5 bases). In germline, CDR1 is SGHAT, CDR2 FQNNGV. CDR3 size: 14 residues. CDR3 protein: CASSREEGNAEAFF. CDR3 sequence (DNA): TGTGCCAGCAGCCGCGAGGAGGGGAACGCTGAAGCTTTCTTT.

This clone was detected once. V is TRBV11-2 and J is TRBJ2-6; 9 nucleotides line up with TRBD2. The CDR3 sequence is 18 residues long. The J segment lost 0 bases and the V segment lost 8 bases, leaving 11 bases of the junction unmatched. Germline CDR1 and CDR2: SGHAT and FQNNGV. In DNA, the CDR3 is TGTGCCAGCCGGGGCGGGAGGGGCCCTATCTCTGGGGCCAACGTCCTGACTTTC. This translates into CASRGGRGPISGANVLTF.